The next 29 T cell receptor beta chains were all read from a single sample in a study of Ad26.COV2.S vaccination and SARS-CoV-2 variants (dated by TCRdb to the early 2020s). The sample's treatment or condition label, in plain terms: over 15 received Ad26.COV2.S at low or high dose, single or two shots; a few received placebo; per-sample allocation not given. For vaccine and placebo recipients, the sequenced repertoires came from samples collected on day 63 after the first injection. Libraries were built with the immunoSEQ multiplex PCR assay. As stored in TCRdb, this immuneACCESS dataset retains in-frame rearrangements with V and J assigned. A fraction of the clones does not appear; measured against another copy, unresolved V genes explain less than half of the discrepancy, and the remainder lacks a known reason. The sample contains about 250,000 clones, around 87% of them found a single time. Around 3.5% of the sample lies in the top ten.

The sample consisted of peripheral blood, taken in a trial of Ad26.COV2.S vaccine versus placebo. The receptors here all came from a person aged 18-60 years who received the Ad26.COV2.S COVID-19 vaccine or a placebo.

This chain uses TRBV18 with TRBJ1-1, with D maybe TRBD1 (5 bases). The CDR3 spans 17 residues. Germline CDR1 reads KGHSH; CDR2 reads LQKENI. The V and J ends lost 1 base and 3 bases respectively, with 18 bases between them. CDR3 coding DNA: TGTGCCAGCTCACCACTATTAACAGGTACGCAGGACACTGAAGCTTTCTTT. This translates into CASSPLLTGTQDTEAFF.

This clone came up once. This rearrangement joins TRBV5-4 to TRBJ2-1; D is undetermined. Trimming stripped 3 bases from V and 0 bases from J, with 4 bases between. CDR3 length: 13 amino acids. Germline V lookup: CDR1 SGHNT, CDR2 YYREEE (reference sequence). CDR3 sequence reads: CASSWSSYNEQFF. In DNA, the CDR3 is TGTGCCAGCAGCTGGAGCTCCTACAATGAGCAGTTCTTC. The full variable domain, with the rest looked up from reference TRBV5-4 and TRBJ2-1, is ETGVTQSPTHLIKTRGQQVTLRCSSQSGHNTVSWYQQALGQGPQFIFQYYREEENGRGNFPPRFSGLQFPNYSSELNVNALELDDSALYLCASSWSSYNEQFFGPGTRLTVL.

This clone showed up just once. This CDR3 reads CASSQQGRGGYTF. The CDR3 nucleotides are TGTGCCAGTAGTCAACAGGGACGAGGTGGCTACACCTTC. The V and J genes are TRBV19 and TRBJ1-2; D may be TRBD1 (6 bases). The CDR3 loop spans 13 amino acids. Germline V lookup: CDR1 LNHDA, CDR2 SQIVND (reference sequence). The ends were cut back, 5 bases at V and 7 bases at J, with 14 bases in the middle.

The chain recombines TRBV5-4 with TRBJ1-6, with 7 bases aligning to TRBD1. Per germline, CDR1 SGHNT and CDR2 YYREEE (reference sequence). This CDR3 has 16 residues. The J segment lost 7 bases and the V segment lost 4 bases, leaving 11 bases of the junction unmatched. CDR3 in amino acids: CASSRDTTRGNSPLHF. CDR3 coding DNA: TGTGCCAGCAGCCGTGACACCACCAGGGGGAATTCACCCCTCCACTTT.

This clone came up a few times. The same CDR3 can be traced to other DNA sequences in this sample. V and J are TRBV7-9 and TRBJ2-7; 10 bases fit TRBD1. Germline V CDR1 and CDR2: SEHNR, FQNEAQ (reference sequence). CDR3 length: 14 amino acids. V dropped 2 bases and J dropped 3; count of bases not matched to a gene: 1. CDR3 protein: CASSLRTGGYEQYF. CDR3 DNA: TGTGCCAGCAGCTTAAGGACAGGGGGCTACGAGCAGTACTTC.

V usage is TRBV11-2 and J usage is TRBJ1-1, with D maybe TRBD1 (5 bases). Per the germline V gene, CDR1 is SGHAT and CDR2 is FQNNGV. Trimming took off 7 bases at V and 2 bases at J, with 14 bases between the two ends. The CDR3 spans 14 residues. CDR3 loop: CASNPQGPNTEAFF. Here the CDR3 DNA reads TGTGCCAGCAACCCTCAGGGTCCCAACACTGAAGCTTTCTTT.

The CDR3 nucleotides are TGTGCCAGCTCACCTCCAAGTCTAAACTACAATGAGCAGTTCTTC. Protein sequence: CASSPPSLNYNEQFF. The gene calls are TRBV18 and TRBJ2-1; D remains unclear. The length of the CDR3 is 15 residues. Germline values: CDR1 KGHSH, CDR2 LQKENI. The V and J ends lost 3 bases and 3 bases respectively, with 12 bases between them.

CDR3: CASSSGQSSYNSPLHF. Written as DNA, the CDR3 is TGCGCCAGCAGCTCGGGACAAAGCTCCTATAATTCACCCCTCCACTTT. The chain carries TRBV5-1 and TRBJ1-6, with D perhaps TRBD1 (6 bases). The germline gives CDR1 SGHRS, CDR2 YFSETQ. The CDR3 runs to 16 residues. V was pared by 3 bases and J by 0 bases, with 10 bases between.

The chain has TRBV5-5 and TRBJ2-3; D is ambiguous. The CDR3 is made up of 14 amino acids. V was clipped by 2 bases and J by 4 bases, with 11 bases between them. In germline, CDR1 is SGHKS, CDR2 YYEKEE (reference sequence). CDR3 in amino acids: CASSLLAGADTQYF. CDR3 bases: TGTGCCAGCAGCTTATTGGCAGGAGCAGATACGCAGTATTTT.

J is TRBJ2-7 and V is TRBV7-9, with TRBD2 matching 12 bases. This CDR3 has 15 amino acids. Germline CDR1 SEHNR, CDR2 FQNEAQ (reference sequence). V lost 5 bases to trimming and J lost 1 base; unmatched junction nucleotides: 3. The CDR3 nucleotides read TGTGCCAGCAGCCGGACTAGCGGGGTATCCTACGAGCAGTACTTC. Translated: CASSRTSGVSYEQYF.

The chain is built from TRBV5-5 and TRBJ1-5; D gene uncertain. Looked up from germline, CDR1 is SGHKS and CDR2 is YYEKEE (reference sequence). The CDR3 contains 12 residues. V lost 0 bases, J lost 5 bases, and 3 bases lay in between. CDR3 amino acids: CASSLVDQPQHF. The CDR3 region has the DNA TGTGCCAGCAGCTTGGTAGATCAGCCCCAGCATTTT.

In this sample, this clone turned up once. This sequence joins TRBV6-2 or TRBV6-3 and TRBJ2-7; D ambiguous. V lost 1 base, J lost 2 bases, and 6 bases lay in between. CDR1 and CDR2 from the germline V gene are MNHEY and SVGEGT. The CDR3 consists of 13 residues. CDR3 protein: CASSYLSAYEQYF. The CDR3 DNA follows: TGTGCCAGCAGTTACTTGTCCGCCTACGAGCAGTACTTC.

This CDR3 is CASSQGANEKLFF. DNA of the CDR3: TGCGCCAGCAGCCAGGGAGCTAATGAAAAACTGTTTTTT. The chain uses TRBV4-1 and TRBJ1-4; D gene unclear. The germline CDR1 and CDR2 sequences are MGHRA and YSYEKL. The CDR3 has 13 residues. Trimming cost V 3 bases and J 3 bases, with 5 bases left between them.

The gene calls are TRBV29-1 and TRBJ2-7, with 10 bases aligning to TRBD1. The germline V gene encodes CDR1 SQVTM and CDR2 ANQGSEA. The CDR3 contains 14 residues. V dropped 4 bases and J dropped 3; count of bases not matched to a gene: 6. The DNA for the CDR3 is TGCAGCGTTGGGCCCAGGACAGGGGGCTACGAGCAGTACTTC. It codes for CSVGPRTGGYEQYF.

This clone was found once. DNA of the CDR3: TGCGCCAGCAGCCTTCTCCGGGACTTAAGAGATACGCAGTATTTT. Its translation: CASSLLRDLRDTQYF. The chain uses TRBV4-1 and TRBJ2-3; D is possibly TRBD2 (6 bases). Germline lookup yields CDR1 MGHRA and CDR2 YSYEKL. V gave up 4 bases and J gave up 5 bases, with 16 bases separating them. The CDR3 spans 15 residues.

Written as DNA, the CDR3 is TGTGCCAGCAGCTCCGGGACAGGCCCCTACAATGAGCAGTTCTTC. Its protein is CASSSGTGPYNEQFF. The rearrangement uses TRBV7-6 and TRBJ2-1; TRBD1 matches 8 bases. Per the germline V gene, CDR1 is SGHVS and CDR2 is FNYEAQ. The V segment lost 4 bases and the J segment 2 bases; nucleotides outside the gene matches: 4. The CDR3 is 15 amino acids.

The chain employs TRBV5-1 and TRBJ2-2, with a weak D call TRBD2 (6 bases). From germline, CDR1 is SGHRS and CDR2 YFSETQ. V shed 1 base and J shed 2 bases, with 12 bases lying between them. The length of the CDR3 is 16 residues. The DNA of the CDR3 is TGCGCCAGCAGCTTGTTTGCTGGGACTAACACCGGGGAGCTGTTTTTT. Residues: CASSLFAGTNTGELFF.

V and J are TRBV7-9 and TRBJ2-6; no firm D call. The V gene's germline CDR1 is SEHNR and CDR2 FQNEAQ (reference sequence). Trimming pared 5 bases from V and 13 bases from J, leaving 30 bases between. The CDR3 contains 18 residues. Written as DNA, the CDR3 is TGTGCCAGCAGCCCTCTTTACCCCGGCTGGGGTGGCCCACCTGTCCTGACTTTC. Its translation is CASSPLYPGWGGPPVLTF.

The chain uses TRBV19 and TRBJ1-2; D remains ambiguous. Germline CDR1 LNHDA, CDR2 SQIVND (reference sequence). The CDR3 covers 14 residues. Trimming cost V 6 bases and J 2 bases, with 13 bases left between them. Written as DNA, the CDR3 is TGTGCCAGTAGAGGAGGATTCAACAACTATGGCTACACCTTC. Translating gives CASRGGFNNYGYTF.

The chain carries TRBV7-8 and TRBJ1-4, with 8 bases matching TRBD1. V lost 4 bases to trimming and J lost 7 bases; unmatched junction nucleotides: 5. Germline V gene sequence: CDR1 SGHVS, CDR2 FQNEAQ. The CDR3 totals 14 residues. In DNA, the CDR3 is TGTGCCAGCAGCTCCAGGGGGCAGGGTGAAAAACTGTTTTTT. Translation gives CASSSRGQGEKLFF. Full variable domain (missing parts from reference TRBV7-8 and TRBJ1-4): GAGVSQSPRYKVAKRGQDVALRCDPISGHVSLFWYQQALGQGPEFLTYFQNEAQLDKSGLPSDRFFAERPEGSVSTLKIQRTQQEDSAVYLCASSSRGQGEKLFFGSGTQLSVL.

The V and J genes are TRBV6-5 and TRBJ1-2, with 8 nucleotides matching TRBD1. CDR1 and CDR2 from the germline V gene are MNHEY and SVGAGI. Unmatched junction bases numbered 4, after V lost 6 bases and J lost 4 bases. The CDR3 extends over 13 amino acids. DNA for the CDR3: TGTGCCAGCAGGATTGACAGGGGCTATGGCTACACCTTC. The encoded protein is CASRIDRGYGYTF.

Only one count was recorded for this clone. DNA of the CDR3: TGTGCCAGCTCACCATCCGGGACCTTAATACGGCAGTTCTTC. This translates into CASSPSGTLIRQFF. The chain employs TRBV18 and TRBJ2-1; either TRBD1 or TRBD2 may supply D (5 bases each). CDR3 length equals 14 residues. CDR1 KGHSH and CDR2 LQKENI come from the germline V gene. V lost 2 bases and J lost 12, with 17 bases in between.

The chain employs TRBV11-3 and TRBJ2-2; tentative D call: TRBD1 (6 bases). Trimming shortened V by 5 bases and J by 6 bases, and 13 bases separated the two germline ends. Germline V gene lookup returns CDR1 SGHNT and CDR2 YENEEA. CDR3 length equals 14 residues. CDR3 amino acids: CASSPGVSPGELFF. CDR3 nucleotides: TGTGCCAGCAGCCCAGGGGTCAGCCCCGGGGAGCTGTTTTTT. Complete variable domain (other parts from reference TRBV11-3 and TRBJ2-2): EAGVVQSPRYKIIEKKQPVAFWCNPISGHNTLYWYLQNLGQGPELLIRYENEEAVDDSQLPKDRFSAERLKGVDSTLKIQPAELGDSAVYLCASSPGVSPGELFFGEGSRLTVL.

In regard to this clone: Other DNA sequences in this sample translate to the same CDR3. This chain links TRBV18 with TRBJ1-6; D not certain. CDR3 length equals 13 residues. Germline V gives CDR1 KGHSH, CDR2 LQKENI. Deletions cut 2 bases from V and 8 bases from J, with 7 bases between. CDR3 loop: CASSPVEDSPLHF. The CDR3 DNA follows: TGTGCCAGCTCACCAGTAGAAGATTCACCCCTCCACTTT.

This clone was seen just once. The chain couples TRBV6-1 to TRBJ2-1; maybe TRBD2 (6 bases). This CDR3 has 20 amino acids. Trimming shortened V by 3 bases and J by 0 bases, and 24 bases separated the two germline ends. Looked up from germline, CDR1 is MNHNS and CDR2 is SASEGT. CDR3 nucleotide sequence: TGTGCCAGCAGTGAGAAGACGGGAGCCCTTGACCCTCCCTCCTACAATGAGCAGTTCTTC. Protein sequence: CASSEKTGALDPPSYNEQFF.

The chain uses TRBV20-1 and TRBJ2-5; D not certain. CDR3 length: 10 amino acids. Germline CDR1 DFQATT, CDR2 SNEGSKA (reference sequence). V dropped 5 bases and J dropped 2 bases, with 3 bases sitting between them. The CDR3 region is CSAQQETQYF. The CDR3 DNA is TGCAGTGCTCAACAAGAGACCCAGTACTTC.

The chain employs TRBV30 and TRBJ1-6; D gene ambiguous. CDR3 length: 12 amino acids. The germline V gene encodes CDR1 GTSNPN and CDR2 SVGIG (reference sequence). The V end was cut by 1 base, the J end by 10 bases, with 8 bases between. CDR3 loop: CAWSGKLSPLHF. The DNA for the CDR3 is TGTGCCTGGAGTGGGAAGCTGTCACCCCTCCACTTT.

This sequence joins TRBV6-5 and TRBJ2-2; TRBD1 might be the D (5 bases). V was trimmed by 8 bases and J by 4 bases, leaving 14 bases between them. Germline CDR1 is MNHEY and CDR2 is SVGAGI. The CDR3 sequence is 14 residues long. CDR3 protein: CASFGRVATGELFF. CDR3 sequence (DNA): TGTGCCAGCTTCGGCAGGGTGGCCACCGGGGAGCTGTTTTTT.

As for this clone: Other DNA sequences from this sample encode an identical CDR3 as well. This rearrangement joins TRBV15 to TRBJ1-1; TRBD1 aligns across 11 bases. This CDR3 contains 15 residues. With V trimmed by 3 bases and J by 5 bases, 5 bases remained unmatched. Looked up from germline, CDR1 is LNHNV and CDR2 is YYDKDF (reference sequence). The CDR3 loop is CATSRAGTGGTEAFF. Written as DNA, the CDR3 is TGTGCCACCAGCAGGGCCGGGACAGGGGGTACTGAAGCTTTCTTT.